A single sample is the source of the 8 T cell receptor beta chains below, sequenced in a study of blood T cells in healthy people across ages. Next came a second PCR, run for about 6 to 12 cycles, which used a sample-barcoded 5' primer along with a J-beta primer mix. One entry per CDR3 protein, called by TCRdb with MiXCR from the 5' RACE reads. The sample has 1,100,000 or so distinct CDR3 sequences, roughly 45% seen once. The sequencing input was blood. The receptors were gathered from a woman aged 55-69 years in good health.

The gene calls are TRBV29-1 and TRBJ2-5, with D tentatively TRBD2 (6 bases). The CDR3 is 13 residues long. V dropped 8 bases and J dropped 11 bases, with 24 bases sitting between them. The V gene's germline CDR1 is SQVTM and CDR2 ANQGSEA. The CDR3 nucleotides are TGCAGCATATGGGACTTCTCTTATGGTGAGCAGTACTTC. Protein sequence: CSIWDFSYGEQYF.

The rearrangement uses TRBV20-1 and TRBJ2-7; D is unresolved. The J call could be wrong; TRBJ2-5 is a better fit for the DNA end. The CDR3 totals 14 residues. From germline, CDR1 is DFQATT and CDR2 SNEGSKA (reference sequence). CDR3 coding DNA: TGCAGTGCTAGAGATCTTAGGATGGTGGAGACCCAGTACTTC. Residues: CSARDLRMVETQYF.

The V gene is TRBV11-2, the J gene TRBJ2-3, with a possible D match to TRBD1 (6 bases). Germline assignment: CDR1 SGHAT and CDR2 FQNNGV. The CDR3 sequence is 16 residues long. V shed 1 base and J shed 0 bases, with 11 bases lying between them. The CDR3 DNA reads TGTGCCAGCAGCTTAGGGGGACATCTAAGCACAGATACGCAGTATTTT. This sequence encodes CASSLGGHLSTDTQYF.

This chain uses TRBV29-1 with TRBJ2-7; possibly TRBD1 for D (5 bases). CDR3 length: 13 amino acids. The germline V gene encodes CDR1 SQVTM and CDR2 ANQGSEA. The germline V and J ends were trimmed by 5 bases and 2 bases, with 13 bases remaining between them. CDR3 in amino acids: CSVSGRVTYEQYF. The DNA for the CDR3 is TGCAGCGTTTCGGGCAGGGTCACCTACGAGCAGTACTTC.

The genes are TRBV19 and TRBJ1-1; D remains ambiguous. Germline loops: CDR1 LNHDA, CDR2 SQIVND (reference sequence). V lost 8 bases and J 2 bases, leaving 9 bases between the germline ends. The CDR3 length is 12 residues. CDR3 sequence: CASGVINTEAFF. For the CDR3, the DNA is TGTGCCAGTGGTGTAATCAACACTGAAGCTTTCTTT.

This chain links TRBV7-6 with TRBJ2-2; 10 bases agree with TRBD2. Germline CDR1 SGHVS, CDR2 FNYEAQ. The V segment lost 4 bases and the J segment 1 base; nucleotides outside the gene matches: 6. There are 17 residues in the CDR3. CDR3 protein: CASSSGSGRLNTGELFF. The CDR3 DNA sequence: TGTGCCAGCAGCTCCGGTAGCGGGAGGCTGAACACCGGGGAGCTGTTTTTT.

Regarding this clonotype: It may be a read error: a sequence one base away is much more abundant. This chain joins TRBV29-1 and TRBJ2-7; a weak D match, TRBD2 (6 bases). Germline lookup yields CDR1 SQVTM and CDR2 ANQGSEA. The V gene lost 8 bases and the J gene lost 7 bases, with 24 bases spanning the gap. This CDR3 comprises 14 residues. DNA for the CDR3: TGCAGCTCACGATCCCCCACTAGCTCCAATGAGCAGTACTTC. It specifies CSSRSPTSSNEQYF.

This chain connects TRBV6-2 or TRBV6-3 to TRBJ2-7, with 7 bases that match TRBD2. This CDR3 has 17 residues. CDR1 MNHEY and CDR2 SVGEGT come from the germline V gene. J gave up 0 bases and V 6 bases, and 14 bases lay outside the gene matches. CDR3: CASRPGAGLLSSYEQYF. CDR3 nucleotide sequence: TGTGCCAGCAGACCAGGAGCGGGACTTCTTAGCTCCTACGAGCAGTACTTC.